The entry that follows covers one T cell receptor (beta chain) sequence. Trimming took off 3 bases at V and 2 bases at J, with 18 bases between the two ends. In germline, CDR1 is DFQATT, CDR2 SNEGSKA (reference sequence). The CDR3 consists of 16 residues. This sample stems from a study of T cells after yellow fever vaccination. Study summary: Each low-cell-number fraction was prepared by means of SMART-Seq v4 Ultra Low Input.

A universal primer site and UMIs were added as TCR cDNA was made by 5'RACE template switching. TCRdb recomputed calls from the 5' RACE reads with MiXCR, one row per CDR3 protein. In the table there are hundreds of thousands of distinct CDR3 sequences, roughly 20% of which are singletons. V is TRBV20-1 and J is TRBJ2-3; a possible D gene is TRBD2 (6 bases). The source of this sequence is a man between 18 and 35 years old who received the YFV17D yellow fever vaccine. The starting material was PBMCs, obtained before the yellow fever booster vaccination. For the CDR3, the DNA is TGCAGTGCTAGCCCCTTTACCGGGGGTATCACAGATACGCAGTATTTT. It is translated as CSASPFTGGITDTQYF.